The 26 T cell receptor beta chains in this list originate from one sample, sequenced in a study of shared clonotypes between healthy human individuals. The table came from immunoSEQ multiplex PCR; TCRdb's copy has only in-frame clones and leaves some out. The sample holds hundreds of thousands of clones; more than 70% are singletons and the top ten take 1.5% to 2%. Sequenced input: memory CD4+ T cells sorted from blood. Subset reported: CD45RA-negative fraction. The source of these receptors is a woman aged 30 to 39 in good health.

The chain carries TRBV23-1 and TRBJ1-1; D is undetermined. TRBV23-1 is identified as an open reading frame with a role that is uncertain. Trimming pared 3 bases from V and 5 bases from J, leaving 10 bases between. The CDR3 runs 13 residues. The CDR3 DNA is TGCGCCAGCAGTCATCACGGGTTGACTGAAGCTTTCTTT. This gives the protein CASSHHGLTEAFF.

This chain connects TRBV7-9 to TRBJ2-5; 10 positions agree with TRBD1. CDR1 is SEHNR, CDR2 FQNEAQ, per germline (reference sequence). With 3 bases clipped from V and 1 base from J, the junction kept 8 bases outside the gene matches. The length of the CDR3 is 17 residues. The CDR3 loop is CASSFIWTGGPQETQYF. CDR3 nucleotides: TGTGCCAGCAGCTTCATCTGGACAGGGGGTCCCCAAGAGACCCAGTACTTC.

This sequence joins TRBV28 and TRBJ2-3; TRBD2 is a possible D gene (6 bases). The CDR3 has 12 residues. Trimming shortened V by 5 bases and J by 9 bases, and 12 bases separated the two germline ends. Germline V gives CDR1 MDHEN, CDR2 SYDVKM. CDR3 coding DNA: TGTGCCAGCAGTATTGCTCGGGGGACGCAGTATTTT. Protein product: CASSIARGTQYF. Looking up the rest from reference TRBV28 and TRBJ2-3 gives the full variable domain: DVKVTQSSRYLVKRTGEKVFLECVQDMDHENMFWYRQDPGLGLRLIYFSYDVKMKEKGDIPEGYSVSREKKERFSLILESASTNQTSMYLCASSIARGTQYFGPGTRLTVL.

The rearrangement links TRBV28 to TRBJ1-5; D unresolved. V lost 8 bases to trimming and J lost 0 bases, with 17 bases between them. Germline-derived CDR1 and CDR2 are MDHEN and SYDVKM. This CDR3 contains 16 residues. The CDR3 DNA sequence: TGTGCCAGCGGTTGGCCGAAGTCATATAGCAATCAGCCCCAGCATTTT. It yields the protein CASGWPKSYSNQPQHF.

The chain uses TRBV4-1 and TRBJ2-7; D is unresolved. The CDR3 totals 16 residues. The V gene lost 0 bases and the J gene lost 6 bases, with 18 bases spanning the gap. Per germline, CDR1 MGHRA and CDR2 YSYEKL. The CDR3 DNA sequence: TGCGCCAGCAGCCAAGAACCGGGCCCGTATAAGCGCGAGCAGTACTTC. Its translation: CASSQEPGPYKREQYF.

The chain uses TRBV6-5 and TRBJ1-4; D is ambiguous. With 11 bases removed from V and 1 base from J, the gap between germline ends came to 17 bases. The CDR3 sequence is 15 residues long. Looked up from germline, CDR1 is MNHEY and CDR2 is SVGAGI. The CDR3 region is CAASTLLGTNEKLFF. The CDR3 coding sequence is TGTGCCGCCAGCACTCTCCTTGGAACTAATGAAAAACTGTTTTTT.

This clone was counted a few times. This chain connects TRBV7-8 to TRBJ1-1; D unclear. With 5 bases removed from V and 8 bases from J, the gap between germline ends came to 12 bases. This CDR3 is built from 12 residues. Germline V gene sequence: CDR1 SGHVS, CDR2 FQNEAQ. The CDR3 loop reads CASSRNAEEAFF. CDR3 nucleotides: TGTGCCAGCAGCCGAAATGCAGAAGAAGCTTTCTTT.

V gene TRBV11-2 combines with J gene TRBJ1-2; possibly TRBD1 for D (6 bases). Germline V gives CDR1 SGHAT, CDR2 FQNNGV. The CDR3 consists of 15 residues. Between the trimmed V and J ends, which lost 5 bases and 4 bases, there was a span of 17 bases. CDR3: CASSQASATGYGYTF. The DNA of the CDR3 is TGTGCCAGCAGCCAAGCGTCGGCGACAGGCTATGGCTACACCTTC.

The chain recombines TRBV5-8 with TRBJ2-1; D uncertain. The CDR3 has 11 amino acids. The germline CDR1 and CDR2 sequences are SGHTS and YDEGEE. Deletions cut 0 bases from V and 9 bases from J, with 4 bases between. The CDR3 coding sequence is TGTGCCAGCAGCTTGGTCCGTGAGCAGTTCTTC. Protein sequence: CASSLVREQFF.

This clone appeared a single time. The rearrangement links TRBV2 to TRBJ2-7; the match to TRBD2 covers 8 bases. Germline V gene lookup returns CDR1 SNHLY and CDR2 FYNNEI. This CDR3 contains 15 residues. The ends lost 9 bases at V and 0 bases at J; junction bases unmatched: 10. This CDR3 is CASALVREGSYEQYF. The CDR3 DNA reads as TGTGCCAGTGCCCTAGTTCGGGAGGGCTCCTACGAGCAGTACTTC. The complete variable domain, with remaining parts taken from reference TRBV2 and TRBJ2-7, reads EPEVTQTPSHQVTQMGQEVILRCVPISNHLYFYWYRQILGQKVEFLVSFYNNEISEKSEIFDDQFSVERPDGSNFTLKIRSTKLEDSAMYFCASALVREGSYEQYFGPGTRLTVT.

This clone has ten or more counts. CDR3 sequence: CASSLLVALELAEQYF. CDR3 sequence (DNA): TGTGCCAGCAGTCTTCTAGTGGCGCTCGAGCTCGCCGAGCAGTACTTC. The V gene is TRBV7-8, the J gene TRBJ2-7; D ambiguous. In germline, CDR1 is SGHVS, CDR2 FQNEAQ. The CDR3 runs to 16 residues. V was trimmed by 6 bases and J by 6 bases, leaving 24 bases between them. Based on the CDR3 plus reference TRBV7-8 and TRBJ2-7, the full variable domain is GAGVSQSPRYKVAKRGQDVALRCDPISGHVSLFWYQQALGQGPEFLTYFQNEAQLDKSGLPSDRFFAERPEGSVSTLKIQRTQQEDSAVYLCASSLLVALELAEQYFGPGTRLTVT.

The chain has TRBV6-6 and TRBJ2-7; perhaps TRBD2 as D (6 bases). CDR1 and CDR2 from the germline V gene are MNHNY and SVGAGI (reference sequence). The CDR3 loop spans 16 amino acids. V was cut by 4 bases and J by 7 bases, with 23 bases left in between. CDR3 loop: CASSFPIAVGPGEQYF. CDR3 coding DNA: TGTGCCAGCAGTTTCCCGATAGCGGTAGGGCCGGGAGAGCAGTACTTC.

This chain uses TRBV28 with TRBJ2-2; 7 positions agree with TRBD1. In germline, CDR1 is MDHEN, CDR2 SYDVKM. The CDR3 is made up of 15 amino acids. Trimming took 6 bases from V and 5 from J; bases not matched to a gene: 9. The CDR3 loop reads CASRGTARSTGELFF. The CDR3 coding sequence is TGTGCCAGCAGGGGGACAGCCCGATCAACCGGGGAGCTGTTTTTT.

This sequence joins TRBV6-6 and TRBJ1-2; D uncertain. The CDR3 consists of 16 residues. Per germline, CDR1 MNHNY and CDR2 SVGAGI (reference sequence). V lost 4 bases to trimming and J lost 0 bases, with 15 bases between them. CDR3 in amino acids: CASSFEQQLANYGYTF. DNA of the CDR3: TGTGCCAGCAGTTTCGAACAACAGTTAGCTAACTATGGCTACACCTTC.

V usage is TRBV13 and J usage is TRBJ2-7; D not certain. Germline V CDR1 and CDR2: PRHDT, FYEKMQ (reference sequence). Trimming took off 1 base at V and 7 bases at J, with 5 bases between the two ends. The CDR3 length is 11 residues. The CDR3 DNA reads TGTGCCAGCAGCTTAGAGGCGGAGCAGTACTTC. Its translation is CASSLEAEQYF.

This clone was seen only a few times. The chain recombines TRBV5-1 with TRBJ2-1, with 16 bases fitting TRBD2. J was trimmed by 0 bases and V by 5 bases; bases with no gene match: 2. This CDR3 region has 17 residues. The germline V gene encodes CDR1 SGHRS and CDR2 YFSETQ. CDR3 nucleotides: TGCGCCAGCAGGGGACTAGCGGGAGGGAACTCCTACAATGAGCAGTTCTTC. Its translation is CASRGLAGGNSYNEQFF. The full variable domain, completed using reference TRBV5-1 and TRBJ2-1, is KAGVTQTPRYLIKTRGQQVTLSCSPISGHRSVSWYQQTPGQGLQFLFEYFSETQRNKGNFPGRFSGRQFSNSRSEMNVSTLELGDSALYLCASRGLAGGNSYNEQFFGPGTRLTVL.

This sequence joins TRBV10-3 and TRBJ2-7; a possible D gene is TRBD2 (7 bases). CDR3 length equals 14 residues. The germline V gene encodes CDR1 ENHRY and CDR2 SYGVKD. Trimming took 10 bases from V and 4 from J, leaving 20 bases between them. The CDR3 reads CATLEGGRGYEQYF. The CDR3 DNA reads as TGTGCCACCCTAGAGGGGGGGCGGGGATACGAGCAGTACTTC.

The chain carries TRBV19 and TRBJ2-5, with 9 bases aligning to TRBD2. The germline V gene encodes CDR1 LNHDA and CDR2 SQIVND (reference sequence). Trimming cost V 3 bases and J 1 base; bases outside gene matches: 3. The CDR3 totals 15 residues. The CDR3 nucleotides read TGTGCCAGTAGTATCGGGACTAGCCCCCAAGAGACCCAGTACTTC. Translating it yields CASSIGTSPQETQYF.

The chain is built from TRBV13 and TRBJ2-5; D perhaps matches TRBD2 (5 bases). The CDR3 has 13 amino acids. The germline gives CDR1 PRHDT, CDR2 FYEKMQ (reference sequence). Trimming took off 6 bases at V and 5 bases at J, with 13 bases between the two ends. The CDR3 loop reads CASSPGGSETQYF. CDR3 nucleotides: TGTGCCAGCAGTCCAGGAGGATCCGAGACCCAGTACTTC.

This rearrangement joins TRBV6-1 to TRBJ1-5; 8 positions agree with TRBD1. The CDR3 is 15 residues long. Germline CDR1 MNHNS, CDR2 SASEGT. V gave up 7 bases and J gave up 4 bases; unmatched junction bases: 9. CDR3 sequence reads: CASTMTGVGNQPQHF. The CDR3, as DNA: TGTGCCAGCACTATGACAGGGGTGGGGAATCAGCCCCAGCATTTT.

The gene calls are TRBV11-2 and TRBJ2-7; 8 bases line up with TRBD1. Germline V gene lookup returns CDR1 SGHAT and CDR2 FQNNGV. V lost 5 bases, J lost 3 bases, and 15 bases stayed unmatched. CDR3 length: 17 residues. For the CDR3, the DNA is TGTGCCAGCAGCCAGGGGGCTGGCCGCTTTGGGGTCTACGAGCAGTACTTC. It specifies CASSQGAGRFGVYEQYF.

As concerns this clone: A read error may be the cause here, since a much bigger clone is one base away. The rearrangement uses TRBV11-1 and TRBJ2-5; D is unclear. The V and J ends lost 5 bases and 2 bases respectively, with 3 bases between them. Germline-derived CDR1 and CDR2 are SGHAT and FQDESV (reference sequence). The CDR3 runs to 11 residues. CDR3 DNA sequence: TGTGCCAGCAGCCCACAAGAGACCCAGTACTTC. Translation gives CASSPQETQYF.

The chain recombines TRBV5-1 with TRBJ2-5; the match to TRBD1 covers 9 bases. This CDR3 spans 16 amino acids. Germline lookup yields CDR1 SGHRS and CDR2 YFSETQ. Germline trimming cut 5 bases from V and 4 bases from J; bases unmatched to any gene: 12. The CDR3 is CASRNHGQGYGETQYF. CDR3 coding DNA: TGCGCCAGCAGGAACCATGGACAGGGGTATGGAGAGACCCAGTACTTC.

The chain recombines TRBV2 with TRBJ1-3; a weak D match, TRBD1 (5 bases). The CDR3 extends over 15 amino acids. The germline V gene has CDR1 SNHLY and CDR2 FYNNEI. Trimming pared 6 bases from V and 2 bases from J, leaving 14 bases between. CDR3 region: CASRDYSGTGNTIYF. The CDR3 bases are TGTGCCAGCAGGGACTACTCAGGGACTGGAAACACCATATATTTT.

As for this clone: Other DNA sequences from this sample encode an identical CDR3 as well. The V gene is TRBV19, the J gene TRBJ1-1; D remains unclear. The CDR3 totals 14 residues. The V end was cut by 3 bases, the J end by 0 bases, with 8 bases between. Germline assignment: CDR1 LNHDA and CDR2 SQIVND (reference sequence). The CDR3 region is CASSIKALNTEAFF. The CDR3 nucleotides are TGTGCCAGTAGTATTAAGGCATTGAACACTGAAGCTTTCTTT.

V gene TRBV5-6 combines with J gene TRBJ2-3; 13 bases fit TRBD2. The CDR3 sequence is 15 residues long. The ends lost 4 bases at V and 6 bases at J; junction bases unmatched: 5. CDR1 is SGHDT and CDR2 is YYEEEE in the germline V gene. The CDR3 is CASSELAGGRDTQYF. Written as DNA, the CDR3 is TGTGCCAGCAGCGAACTAGCGGGAGGGCGCGATACGCAGTATTTT.